The 13 T cell receptor beta chains given below trace back to one sample, sequenced in a study of blood T cell repertoires in COVID-19 (dated by TCRdb to the early 2020s). Library construction relied on the immunoSEQ multiplex PCR assay. TCRdb re-hosts the immuneACCESS table, in-frame sequences only. Its copies lack some clones; in the studies checked, an unresolved V gene accounts for under half of them, and the cause for the rest is not known. Recorded for this sample are some 45,000 clones; 80% to 95% of them occurred a single time. The top ten constitute around 11% of the sample. What was sequenced was peripheral blood. The source of these receptors is a human donor in a cohort sampled during active COVID-19.

The V gene is TRBV5-4, the J gene TRBJ2-7; the D gene is possibly TRBD1 (6 bases). The CDR3 is 15 amino acids. Trimming stripped 3 bases from V and 4 bases from J, with 17 bases between. Germline V gives CDR1 SGHNT, CDR2 YYREEE (reference sequence). CDR3 DNA sequence: TGTGCCAGCAGCTACCAAACAGGGTCAGTTTACGAGCAGTACTTC. It yields the protein CASSYQTGSVYEQYF.

This chain uses TRBV7-7 with TRBJ2-3; possible D gene TRBD2, 6 bases. The CDR3 totals 16 residues. Trimming took off 5 bases at V and 1 base at J, with 16 bases between the two ends. Germline V lookup: CDR1 SSHAT, CDR2 FNYEAQ (reference sequence). The CDR3 DNA follows: TGTGCCAGCAGCGTTACCTCGGGACTGGGCACAGATACGCAGTATTTT. Its translation: CASSVTSGLGTDTQYF.

This chain uses TRBV18 with TRBJ2-1; 7 bases match TRBD2. The CDR3 consists of 12 residues. CDR1 is KGHSH and CDR2 is LQKENI in the germline V gene. After removal of 3 bases from V and 12 bases from J, the junction contained 5 bases not matched to a gene. CDR3 coding DNA: TGTGCCAGCTCACCGGCGGGAGAAGGGCAGTTCTTC. This gives the protein CASSPAGEGQFF.

This chain connects TRBV11-1 to TRBJ2-7, with a possible D match to TRBD2 (6 bases). Trimming took 1 base from V and 2 from J, leaving 15 bases between them. Germline lookup yields CDR1 SGHAT and CDR2 FQDESV (reference sequence). The CDR3 has 16 residues. CDR3 coding DNA: TGTGCCAGCAGCTTAGGAGTGGCGGGATTTACCTACGAGCAGTACTTC. This gives the protein CASSLGVAGFTYEQYF.

The genes are TRBV2 and TRBJ2-7; 7 bases line up with TRBD1. Looked up from germline, CDR1 is SNHLY and CDR2 is FYNNEI. The trim removed 6 bases at V and 2 bases at J, leaving 7 bases unmatched. The CDR3 totals 14 residues. The DNA for the CDR3 is TGTGCCAGCAGAGTCCAGGGGGTGACCTACGAGCAGTACTTC. Its protein product is CASRVQGVTYEQYF.

The chain links TRBV4-3 to TRBJ2-1; D possibly corresponds to TRBD1 (5 bases). Trimming removed 5 bases at V and 9 bases at J, with 14 bases between. The CDR3 has 13 residues. The V gene's germline CDR1 is LGHNA and CDR2 YSLEER. CDR3 bases: TGCGCCAGCAGCACCCGGCAGGGTCGTGAGCAGTTCTTC. Protein product: CASSTRQGREQFF.

J is TRBJ2-2 and V is TRBV19; TRBD2 matches 8 bases. CDR1 and CDR2 from the germline V gene are LNHDA and SQIVND (reference sequence). V was pared by 4 bases and J by 6 bases, with 10 bases of the junction left unmatched. This CDR3 has 16 amino acids. The CDR3 loop reads CASSTARGVFAGELFF. CDR3 coding DNA: TGTGCCAGTAGTACCGCGCGGGGGGTGTTCGCCGGGGAGCTGTTTTTT. Full variable domain (rest looked up from reference TRBV19 and TRBJ2-2): DGGITQSPKYLFRKEGQNVTLSCEQNLNHDAMYWYRQDPGQGLRLIYYSQIVNDFQKGDIAEGYSVSREKKESFPLTVTSAQKNPTAFYLCASSTARGVFAGELFFGEGSRLTVL.

The chain is built from TRBV7-9 and TRBJ2-3; 13 bases agree with TRBD2. Germline V gives CDR1 SEHNR, CDR2 FQNEAQ (reference sequence). J was trimmed by 2 bases and V by 6 bases; bases with no gene match: 8. The CDR3 loop spans 17 amino acids. CDR3 DNA: TGTGCCAGCAGTTGGACTAGCGGGAGTAGCTTCACAGATACGCAGTATTTT. Its protein product is CASSWTSGSSFTDTQYF.

The chain employs TRBV6-6 and TRBJ1-2; a weak D match, TRBD1 (5 bases). In germline, CDR1 is MNHNY, CDR2 SVGAGI (reference sequence). The CDR3 loop spans 14 amino acids. V lost 5 bases and J lost 7, with 17 bases in between. As DNA, the CDR3 is TGTGCCAGCAGTGCCCTTTCCACAGGCGCTGGCTACACCTTC. This gives the protein CASSALSTGAGYTF.

A single count supports this clone. The genes are TRBV19 and TRBJ1-2, with D perhaps matching TRBD1 (5 bases). Trimming took 1 base from V and 2 from J, leaving 5 bases between them. The CDR3 is made up of 13 amino acids. CDR1 is LNHDA, CDR2 SQIVND, per germline (reference sequence). The chain's CDR3 is CASSIGGNYGYTF. The CDR3 nucleotides read TGTGCCAGTAGTATAGGGGGCAACTATGGCTACACCTTC.

The chain is built from TRBV2 and TRBJ2-3; 7 positions agree with TRBD2. The V gene's germline CDR1 is SNHLY and CDR2 FYNNEI. This CDR3 comprises 16 residues. Trimming cost V 7 bases and J 4 bases; bases outside gene matches: 14. The chain's CDR3 is CASTLNSGIMSDTQYF. The CDR3 DNA reads as TGTGCCAGCACCCTTAACAGCGGGATTATGTCAGATACGCAGTATTTT.

Of note for this clone: The junction does not match germline at one end; this may be a read error. The V and J genes are TRBV14 and TRBJ1-2, with unresolved D. CDR3 length equals 15 residues. CDR1 and CDR2 (germline): SGHDN, FVKESK. CDR3 sequence (DNA): TGTGCCAGCAGTCAAGGAGGGATCCTTAACTATGGCTACACCTTC. Translated, it gives CASSQGGILNYGYTF. Full variable domain (missing parts from reference TRBV14 and TRBJ1-2): EAGVTQFPSHSVIEKGQTVTLRCDPISGHDNLYWYRRVMGKEIKFLLHFVKESKQDESGMPNNRFLAERTGGTYSTLKVQPAELEDSGVYFCASSQGGILNYGYTFGSGTRLTVV.

The CDR3 loop is CASSQGQWKAFF. CDR3 nucleotide sequence: TGTGCCAGCAGCCAGGGACAGTGGAAAGCTTTCTTT. The V gene is TRBV3-1 (or the pseudogene TRBV3-2), the J gene TRBJ1-1; 7 bases align to TRBD1. V lost 3 bases, J lost 9 bases, and 4 bases stayed unmatched. The V gene's germline CDR1 is LGHDT and CDR2 YNNKEL (reference sequence). The CDR3 contains 12 residues.